This T cell receptor beta chain was obtained from a study of CD8+ T cells in alopecia areata. CDR1 and CDR2 from the germline V gene are LNHDA and SQIVND (reference sequence). The CDR3 contains 14 residues. Trimming pared 7 bases from V and 1 base from J, leaving 12 bases between. This sample's treatment: oral pan-JAK inhibitor, 5-10 mg twice daily. TCR sequencing used cDNA made by reverse transcription of extracted RNA. Here immunoSEQ multiplex PCR was the method, and the copy in TCRdb shows in-frame clones only, minus some. The sample carries 150,000 to 200,000 clones, under 60% recorded once. The genes are TRBV19 and TRBJ2-3; a weak D match, TRBD1 (6 bases). The material sequenced was CD8+ T cells sorted from blood, taken at week 24, from a patient treated with tofacitinib. This clonotype originated in a human donor with alopecia areata. The CDR3 protein is CASTTGRGTDTQYF. The CDR3 DNA sequence: TGTGCCAGTACTACAGGGAGAGGCACAGATACGCAGTATTTT.